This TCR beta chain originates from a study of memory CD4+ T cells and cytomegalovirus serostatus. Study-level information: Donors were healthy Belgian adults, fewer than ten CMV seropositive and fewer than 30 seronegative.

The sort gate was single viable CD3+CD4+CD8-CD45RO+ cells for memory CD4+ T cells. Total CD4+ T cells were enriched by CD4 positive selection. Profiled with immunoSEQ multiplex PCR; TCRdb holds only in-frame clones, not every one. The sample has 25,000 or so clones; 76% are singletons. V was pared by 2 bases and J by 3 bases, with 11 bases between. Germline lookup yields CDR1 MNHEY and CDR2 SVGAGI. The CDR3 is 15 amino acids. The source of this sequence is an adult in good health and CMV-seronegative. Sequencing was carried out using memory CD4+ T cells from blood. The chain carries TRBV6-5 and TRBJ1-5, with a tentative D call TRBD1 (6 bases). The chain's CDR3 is CASSYGTGANQPQHF. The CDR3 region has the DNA TGTGCCAGCAGTTACGGCACGGGGGCCAATCAGCCCCAGCATTTT.